The sequence of this TCR beta chain was determined in a study of T cell responses to AZD1222 COVID-19 vaccine. As concerns this clone: Its antigen is unidentified.

Measured with immunoSEQ multiplex PCR; TCRdb has only the in-frame clones, and not every one. The repertoire includes 130,000 to 150,000 clones, roughly 90% of them detected once, and approximately 3% sits in the top ten. Trimming removed 3 bases at V and 6 bases at J, with 20 bases between. CDR3 length equals 16 residues. Germline V gives CDR1 GTSNPN, CDR2 SVGIG (reference sequence). General study points: No repertoire was sampled before or during the peak T cell response, only after it.

The specimen was peripheral blood, collected on day 0 of AZD1222 vaccination. The source is an adult in good health. The chain has TRBV30 and TRBJ1-4; D gene ambiguous. The CDR3 DNA sequence: TGTGCCTGGAGCCCCACCCGCCCGGGCAGAGATGAAAAACTGTTTTTT. It encodes CAWSPTRPGRDEKLFF.